Here is one TCR beta chain with its context. Its target is unknown. Some clones are missing from TCRdb's copy, which holds only in-frame ones; the method was immunoSEQ multiplex PCR. The sample shows 90,000 or so clones, approximately 87% of them seen only once. Looked up from germline, CDR1 is MNHNY and CDR2 is SVGAGI (reference sequence). The CDR3 covers 14 residues. V was shortened by 7 bases and J by 0 bases, with 10 bases between the two germline ends. The source of the sample is a study of OX40 agonist ivuxolimab in advanced cancers. Across the whole study: Patients in dose escalation had liver, melanoma, kidney or head and neck cancers. Mean age about 60 years, range about 23 to 79; around 80% male.

Study-level results: By week 6 at 0.1 to 3.0 mg/kg, blood CD4+ and CD8+ T cells had expanded clonally.

The J gene is TRBJ1-5, the V gene TRBV6-6; the D is unclear. The sample in question was CD4+ or CD8+ T cells sorted from blood, obtained in a trial of the OX40 agonist ivuxolimab. The receptor was derived from an adult with an advanced solid tumor such as melanoma, head and neck, liver or kidney cancer. This CDR3 reads CASNAANSNQPQHF. The CDR3 bases are TGTGCCAGCAATGCAGCTAATAGCAATCAGCCCCAGCATTTT.